Below, 22 T cell receptor beta chains from the same sample are listed, as sequenced in a study of prognosis after radiotherapy for stage I lung cancer. It was by two-round multiplex PCR that TCR beta CDR3 was amplified from genomic DNA. Every TRBV and TRBJ gene had its own specific primer in first-round PCR. TCRdb re-called the multiplex PCR reads with MiXCR, one entry per CDR3 protein. The table shows fewer than 25,000 distinct CDR3 sequences, with roughly 39% occurring only once. The sample here was PBMCs, taken before or after stereotactic body radiation therapy (not recorded which). Receptors originate from a donor of 50 years or more with non-small cell lung cancer.

The genes are TRBV6-1 and TRBJ2-3; TRBD2 matches 7 bases. This CDR3 is 17 amino acids long. Germline trimming cut 2 bases from V and 2 bases from J; bases unmatched to any gene: 10. Germline CDR1 is MNHNS and CDR2 is SASEGT. CDR3 nucleotides: TGTGCCAGCAGTGAAAGGCCTAGCGGACAAATCACAGATACGCAGTATTTT. It is translated as CASSERPSGQITDTQYF.

Ten or more counts support this clonotype. This sequence joins TRBV6-1 and TRBJ2-3; no definite D call. This CDR3 region has 12 residues. The germline gives CDR1 MNHNS, CDR2 SASEGT. Trimming removed 3 bases at V and 2 bases at J, with 3 bases between. CDR3 DNA sequence: TGTGCCAGCAGTGACAACACAGATACGCAGTATTTT. It codes for CASSDNTDTQYF.

Concerning this clonotype itself: A single base separates this from a much larger clone, so it may be a read error. The chain is built from TRBV7-9 and TRBJ2-5, with 7 bases fitting TRBD2. V shed 3 bases, J shed 3 bases, and the junction held 4 bases outside the gene matches. This CDR3 has 14 amino acids. Per germline, CDR1 SEHNR and CDR2 FQNEAQ (reference sequence). CDR3 protein: CASSLGLSEETQYF. CDR3 DNA sequence: TGTGCCAGCAGCTTGGGACTATCAGAAGAGACCCAGTACTTC.

The chain links TRBV10-3 to TRBJ1-3; no firm D call. Germline V CDR1 and CDR2: ENHRY, SYGVKD. V was clipped by 6 bases and J by 0 bases, with 9 bases between them. The CDR3 spans 14 residues. DNA of the CDR3: TGTGCCATCAGGAACGCTGACTCTGGAAACACCATATATTTT. Translating it yields CAIRNADSGNTIYF.

As regards this clonotype: A much more abundant neighbour one base away suggests this may be a read error. CDR3 residues: CARSYSRQGRNTEAFF. The CDR3 bases are TGTGCCAGAAGTTACTCAAGACAGGGCCGGAACACTGAAGCTTTCTTT. The V call is TRBV6-2 or TRBV6-3, the J call TRBJ1-1; 7 nucleotides agree with TRBD1. The CDR3 has 16 residues. Germline V gene lookup returns CDR1 MNHEY and CDR2 SVGEGT.

In its sample, this clonotype ranks as medium-sized. The chain uses TRBV12-3 or TRBV12-4 and TRBJ1-6, with D possibly being TRBD1 (6 bases). V was pared by 2 bases and J by 8 bases, with 28 bases between. The CDR3 contains 20 residues. CDR3 amino acids: CASSLRGGLGVHRGDSPLHF. CDR3 in DNA: TGTGCCAGCAGTTTAAGGGGGGGGTTGGGGGTCCACCGAGGGGATTCACCCCTCCACTTT.

There are many counts of this clonotype. V is TRBV19 and J is TRBJ2-5; D unclear. This CDR3 region has 13 residues. With 5 bases removed from V and 2 bases from J, the gap between germline ends came to 9 bases. Germline lookup yields CDR1 LNHDA and CDR2 SQIVND (reference sequence). The CDR3 loop is CASSRTVQETQYF. CDR3 in DNA: TGTGCCAGTAGTCGAACTGTACAAGAGACCCAGTACTTC.

This clonotype came up many times. This chain links TRBV20-1 with TRBJ1-2; D call uncertain. The V gene's germline CDR1 is DFQATT and CDR2 SNEGSKA (reference sequence). The CDR3 sequence is 15 residues long. Trimming removed 1 base from V and 0 bases from J, with 12 bases in between. The CDR3 DNA reads as TGCAGTGCTAGAGGCCCCGCAGAAGCTAACTATGGCTACACCTTC. Amino acids: CSARGPAEANYGYTF.

V gene TRBV7-9 combines with J gene TRBJ1-4; unclear D gene. Per germline, CDR1 SEHNR and CDR2 FQNEAQ (reference sequence). Trimming pared 2 bases from V and 6 bases from J, leaving 4 bases between. CDR3 length: 12 residues. The CDR3 reads CASSLFDEKLFF. The DNA for the CDR3 is TGTGCCAGCAGCTTATTCGATGAAAAACTGTTTTTT.

This clonotype appeared once. The rearrangement links TRBV5-1 to TRBJ2-1, with unresolved D. The V end was cut by 6 bases, the J end by 10 bases, with 14 bases between. The CDR3 spans 12 residues. Germline-derived CDR1 and CDR2 are SGHRS and YFSETQ. The DNA for the CDR3 is TGCGCCAGCACCACCGACTGGGCGGAGCAGTTCTTC. The encoded protein is CASTTDWAEQFF.

A remark on this clonotype: Lacking the conserved final phenylalanine or tryptophan, this CDR3 likely reflects a read error. The limits of the CDR3 on the DNA are not certain, so only TCRdb's listed CDR3 is given. The chain links TRBV11-3 to TRBJ2-7; the table calls TRBD1, which could not be checked here. CDR1 is SGHNT and CDR2 is YENEEA in the germline V gene. The CDR3 length equals 15 residues, ends included. The CDR3 sequence is CASSLGGQASYEQYL.

This clonotype was seen more than once but under ten times. This sequence joins TRBV6-1 and TRBJ2-2; D is unclear. Per germline, CDR1 MNHNS and CDR2 SASEGT. V lost 6 bases and J lost 2, with 10 bases in between. The CDR3 sequence is 14 residues long. As DNA, the CDR3 is TGTGCCAGCAGCACGGACCGAAACACCGGGGAGCTGTTTTTT. Protein: CASSTDRNTGELFF.

This chain connects TRBV6-1 to TRBJ1-2; 9 bases align to TRBD1. The germline V gene encodes CDR1 MNHNS and CDR2 SASEGT. The CDR3 spans 15 residues. J gave up 2 bases and V 5 bases, and 6 bases lay outside the gene matches. The CDR3 bases are TGTGCCAGCAGTAACCGACAGGGGGGGAACTATGGCTACACCTTC. Translating gives CASSNRQGGNYGYTF.

This clonotype has more than one count but fewer than ten. The chain employs TRBV5-4 and TRBJ2-1; 13 bases are shared with TRBD2. The germline V gene encodes CDR1 SGHNT and CDR2 YYREEE (reference sequence). The CDR3 runs 18 residues. The trim removed 4 bases at V and 7 bases at J, leaving 14 bases unmatched. The CDR3 spells CASSQSTSGRADWNEQFF. Written as DNA, the CDR3 is TGTGCCAGCAGCCAGTCCACTAGCGGGAGGGCGGATTGGAATGAGCAGTTCTTC.

This clonotype was found many times. The rearrangement uses TRBV4-1 and TRBJ2-2; D is unclear. This CDR3 contains 14 residues. Germline CDR1 is MGHRA and CDR2 is YSYEKL. Trimming took off 3 bases at V and 7 bases at J, with 12 bases between the two ends. CDR3 nucleotides: TGCGCCAGCAGCCAGACGGGTATCGGCGGGGAGCTGTTTTTT. Translated: CASSQTGIGGELFF.

There are many counts of this clonotype. The V call is TRBV4-1, the J call TRBJ1-1; TRBD1 aligns across 8 bases. Germline V gene data show CDR1 as MGHRA and CDR2 as YSYEKL. The CDR3 consists of 16 residues. V dropped 2 bases and J dropped 2; count of bases not matched to a gene: 7. CDR3 in DNA: TGCGCCAGCAGCCAAAAGGGGGGACAGGCAAACACTGAAGCTTTCTTT. It specifies CASSQKGGQANTEAFF.

This clonotype was seen repeatedly, ten times or more. CDR3 nucleotides: TGTGCCAGCAGCCAAGTTACGGGAGGGCGTACCGGGGAGCTGTTTTTT. It codes for CASSQVTGGRTGELFF. The chain links TRBV3-1 to TRBJ2-2; TRBD2 aligns across 8 bases. Germline V gene lookup returns CDR1 LGHDT and CDR2 YNNKEL (reference sequence). The junction had 6 bases not matched to a gene; V was cut back by 1 base and J by 5 bases. The CDR3 consists of 16 residues.

This rearrangement joins TRBV7-8 to TRBJ2-1, with 7 bases fitting TRBD2. The germline V gene has CDR1 SGHVS and CDR2 FQNEAQ. The length of the CDR3 is 18 residues. V gave up 1 base and J gave up 8 bases; unmatched junction bases: 17. The CDR3 spells CASSLGLAGRDFWYEQFF. In DNA, the CDR3 is TGTGCCAGCAGCTTAGGACTAGCTGGAAGAGACTTTTGGTATGAGCAGTTCTTC. The variable domain in full, with the rest retrieved from reference TRBV7-8 and TRBJ2-1, is GAGVSQSPRYKVAKRGQDVALRCDPISGHVSLFWYQQALGQGPEFLTYFQNEAQLDKSGLPSDRFFAERPEGSVSTLKIQRTQQEDSAVYLCASSLGLAGRDFWYEQFFGPGTRLTVL.

Many counts were recorded for this clonotype. The chain couples TRBV7-9 to TRBJ1-2, with 9 bases identical to TRBD1. V lost 10 bases to trimming and J lost 6 bases; unmatched junction nucleotides: 15. CDR1 is SEHNR and CDR2 is FQNEAQ in the germline V gene (reference sequence). The CDR3 has 15 amino acids. The CDR3 bases are TGTGCCACCTCGGGGGCCGGGACAGGGAGCGATGGCTACACCTTC. As protein: CATSGAGTGSDGYTF. Based on the CDR3 plus reference TRBV7-9 and TRBJ1-2, the full variable domain is DTGVSQNPRHKITKRGQNVTFRCDPISEHNRLYWYRQTLGQGPEFLTYFQNEAQLEKSRLLSDRFSAERPKGSFSTLEIQRTEQGDSAMYLCATSGAGTGSDGYTFGSGTRLTVV.

V usage is TRBV6-1 and J usage is TRBJ2-1; the D gene is possibly TRBD2 (6 bases). CDR1 is MNHNS and CDR2 is SASEGT in the germline V gene. V shed 5 bases and J shed 8 bases, with 19 bases lying between them. The CDR3 loop spans 15 amino acids. The CDR3, as DNA: TGTGCCAGCAGTCCCCTCGCGGGAATTAAGTATGAGCAGTTCTTC. This translates into CASSPLAGIKYEQFF.

This clonotype appeared a few times. V is TRBV12-3 or TRBV12-4 and J is TRBJ2-4; 7 bases fit TRBD2. V was pared by 2 bases and J by 4 bases, with 2 bases of the junction left unmatched. This CDR3 contains 14 residues. CDR3 loop: CASSLSSGKNIQYF. DNA of the CDR3: TGTGCCAGCAGTTTATCTAGCGGAAAAAACATTCAGTACTTC.

V is TRBV6-4 and J is TRBJ2-2, with unresolved D. The CDR3 runs 16 residues. V was cut by 2 bases and J by 1 base, with 11 bases left in between. From germline, CDR1 is MRHNA and CDR2 SNTAGT. CDR3 in DNA: TGTGCCAGCAGTGACGGAAAGGGAAGGAACACCGGGGAGCTGTTTTTT. This sequence encodes CASSDGKGRNTGELFF.